Presented here are 10 T cell receptor beta chains from one specimen sequenced in a study of shared clonotypes between healthy human individuals. Only in-frame clones appear in the TCRdb table, and some are missing; sequencing was by immunoSEQ multiplex PCR. The table includes 2 million to 2.5 million clones, 80% to 95% detected once. Source material: naive CD4+ T cells from PBMCs. Subset reported: CD45RA+ positively selected. The origin of the receptors is a man between 18 and 35 years old in good health. Some clones in this sample may be carry-over from other donors' samples.

V is TRBV4-1 and J is TRBJ2-1; weak D call: TRBD2 (6 bases). CDR1 and CDR2 from the germline V gene are MGHRA and YSYEKL. The CDR3 is 15 amino acids. V was clipped by 1 base and J by 3 bases, with 10 bases between them. The CDR3 loop is CASSQGTTFYNEQFF. The CDR3 nucleotides read TGCGCCAGCAGCCAAGGGACTACCTTCTACAATGAGCAGTTCTTC.

The rearrangement uses TRBV6-1 and TRBJ2-7; TRBD2 matches at 13 bases. V trimming: 6 bases; J trimming: 2 bases; junction bases outside the gene matches: 4. Germline CDR1 MNHNS, CDR2 SASEGT. CDR3 size: 15 residues. DNA of the CDR3: TGTGCCAGCAGGGGTGGACTAGCGGGAGCCTACGAGCAGTACTTC. Protein sequence: CASRGGLAGAYEQYF.

This chain joins TRBV18 and TRBJ2-7; possible D gene TRBD2, 5 bases. The length of the CDR3 is 14 residues. Germline V gene data show CDR1 as KGHSH and CDR2 as LQKENI. The V gene lost 5 bases and the J gene lost 3 bases, with 14 bases spanning the gap. CDR3 DNA: TGTGCCAGCTCATTACAAGCCGGGGACTACGAGCAGTACTTC. This gives the protein CASSLQAGDYEQYF.

The CDR3 loop reads CATSRDGVPNYNEQFF. DNA of the CDR3: TGTGCCACCAGCAGAGATGGGGTACCAAATTACAATGAGCAGTTCTTC. V and J are TRBV15 and TRBJ2-1; D unclear. The CDR3 is 16 amino acids. Trimming took off 0 bases at V and 4 bases at J, with 13 bases between the two ends. Germline V CDR1 and CDR2: LNHNV, YYDKDF (reference sequence).

The gene calls are TRBV28 and TRBJ1-5, with D possibly being TRBD1 (5 bases). Germline assignment: CDR1 MDHEN and CDR2 SYDVKM. The CDR3 contains 14 residues. The V end lost 5 bases, the J end lost 4 bases, and 12 bases lay between the germline ends. In DNA form, the CDR3 reads TGTGCCAGCAGTCGACAGAATTTAAATCAGCCCCAGCATTTT. It codes for CASSRQNLNQPQHF.

The chain is built from TRBV6-4 and TRBJ1-2; D perhaps matches TRBD1 (5 bases). V shed 5 bases and J shed 2 bases, with 15 bases lying between them. The germline CDR1 and CDR2 sequences are MRHNA and SNTAGT. The CDR3 covers 15 residues. Written as DNA, the CDR3 is TGTGCCAGCAGTCCGGGACCTACGACGAACTATGGCTACACCTTC. Amino acid sequence: CASSPGPTTNYGYTF.

This clone has just a few counts. V is TRBV29-1 and J is TRBJ1-1; D remains ambiguous. The CDR3 is 10 residues long. Germline V gene lookup returns CDR1 SQVTM and CDR2 ANQGSEA. The V and J ends lost 3 bases and 6 bases respectively, with 5 bases between them. CDR3 DNA sequence: TGCAGCGTTGAGTCAGCTGAAGCTTTCTTT. It is translated as CSVESAEAFF.

J is TRBJ2-7 and V is TRBV29-1; maybe TRBD2 (5 bases). V lost 4 bases and J 4 bases, leaving 11 bases between the germline ends. There are 12 residues in the CDR3. The germline V gene encodes CDR1 SQVTM and CDR2 ANQGSEA. CDR3 bases: TGCAGCGTTGGTACGGGATATTACGAGCAGTACTTC. It translates to CSVGTGYYEQYF.

Comments on this clone: Germline is not matched at one junction end, which may reflect a read error. The chain couples TRBV10-3 to TRBJ1-1, with TRBD1 matching 10 bases. CDR1 is ENHRY, CDR2 SYGVKD, per germline. This CDR3 is built from 15 residues. The CDR3 region is CAISGPGQGNPEAFF. The DNA of the CDR3 is TGTGCCATCAGTGGGCCGGGACAGGGGAACCCTGAAGCTTTCTTT.

The V gene is TRBV29-1, the J gene TRBJ2-3; tentative D call: TRBD2 (5 bases). Germline assignment: CDR1 SQVTM and CDR2 ANQGSEA. The CDR3 is 11 residues long. The V end was cut by 7 bases, the J end by 4 bases, with 9 bases between. The CDR3 coding sequence is TGCAGCGGAGCGGTGGCAGATACGCAGTATTTT. It translates to CSGAVADTQYF.